These T cell receptor beta chains were read from a single sample in a study of blood T cell repertoires in COVID-19. Profiling relied on immunoSEQ multiplex PCR, and the TCRdb table lists in-frame clones only, not all of them. The sample has some 290,000 clones, approximately 90% seen once; the top ten hold over 2%. The material sequenced was peripheral blood. These receptors came from a woman in her forties or fifties who had recovered from COVID-19. Each CDR3 is given with its conserved first and last residue. A D gene is named only where the DNA matches it firmly. Only part of the rows carry a size: once, few, many, or a class if the clone is expanded.

NA,TRBD1,TRBV29-1,TRBJ1-1,TGCAGCGTCTTACGACAGGGGGCGCGGACTGAAGCTTTCTTT,CSVLRQGARTEAFF
NA,TRBD1,TRBV27,TRBJ2-1,TGTGCCAGTAGCTCGACCCAGGGGGCAGGCAATGAGCAGTTCTTC,CASSSTQGAGNEQFF
NA,NA,TRBV4-3,TRBJ1-1,TGCGCCAGCAGCCACCAGACAGTGAACACTGAAGCTTTCTTT,CASSHQTVNTEAFF
NA,NA,TRBV6-5,TRBJ1-2,TGTGCCAGCAGTTACACGCCATCGGGGGACTATGGCTACACCTTC,CASSYTPSGDYGYTF
NA,TRBD2,TRBV3-1/TRBV3-2,TRBJ2-5,TGTGCCAGCAGCCAAGAAGGCCCGGGAGGGCCCTCCTATGAGACCCAGTACTTC,CASSQEGPGGPSYETQYF
few,NA,TRBV19,TRBJ1-4,TGTGCCAGTAGTGCGGGGCCCGCCAGTGAAAAACTGTTTTTT,CASSAGPASEKLFF
NA,NA,TRBV11-2,TRBJ1-2,TGTGCCAGCAGCTTCAACCGGGACAACGGGAACACCTTC,CASSFNRDNGNTF
NA,NA,TRBV30,TRBJ1-2,TGTGCCTGGGGGCAGTCAGGCTATGGCTACACCTTC,CAWGQSGYGYTF
NA,TRBD1,TRBV19,TRBJ2-7,TGTGCCAGTAGTATCCCGCGGGACAGGGGACATCCCGAGCAGTACTTC,CASSIPRDRGHPEQYF
NA,NA,TRBV4-2,TRBJ2-7,TGTGCCAGCAGCCTAGGCCCCTCCGTGGGGGGAGAACTACGCGAGCAGTACTTC,CASSLGPSVGGELREQYF
NA,NA,TRBV27,TRBJ1-6,TGTGCCAGCAGTTTATTCGTCTATAATTCACCCCTCCACTTT,CASSLFVYNSPLHF
NA,NA,TRBV10-3,TRBJ2-7,TGTGCCATCGGGAGGGGAACCGGGACAGGTGAGGGCGAGCAGTACTTC,CAIGRGTGTGEGEQYF
NA,TRBD1,TRBV19,TRBJ2-1,TGTGCCAGTACCCCTAAGCAGGGGGTTGGGAATGAGCAGTTCTTC,CASTPKQGVGNEQFF
once,NA,TRBV30,TRBJ1-4,TGTGCCTTGCAGGCTCGAGAGGAAAAACTGTTTTTT,CALQAREEKLFF
NA,TRBD1,TRBV19,TRBJ2-1,TGTGCCAGTAGTGCACAGGGGACGAACAATGAGCAGTTCTTC,CASSAQGTNNEQFF
NA,NA,TRBV21-1,TRBJ1-6,TGTGCGAGGGGCGGAGGGACAGGGGGTATGTGTAATTCACCCCTCCACTTT,CARGGGTGGMCNSPLHF
few,TRBD1,TRBV11-2,TRBJ1-2,TGTGCCAGCAGCACGTACAGGGGGCGAAACTATGGCTACACCTTC,CASSTYRGRNYGYTF
NA,TRBD1,TRBV30,TRBJ2-7,TGTGCCTGGGCCCCGGGACAGGGTCTCCACGAGCAGTACTTC,CAWAPGQGLHEQYF
NA,NA,TRBV7-2,TRBJ1-1,TGTGCCAGCAGTCGTGGGCGGGGTTACACTGAAGCTTTCTTT,CASSRGRGYTEAFF
NA,NA,TRBV6-1,TRBJ1-1,TGTGCCAGCAGTGAAGGTTGGGAGGCGAACACTGAAGCTTTCTTT,CASSEGWEANTEAFF
NA,NA,TRBV7-2,TRBJ2-2,TGTGCCAGCAGCCAAATTCTAACCGGGGAGCTGTTTTTT,CASSQILTGELFF
NA,TRBD1,TRBV5-5,TRBJ2-7,TGTGCCAGCAGCTTTCAGGGGGCCTACGAGCAGTACTTC,CASSFQGAYEQYF
NA,NA,TRBV19,TRBJ1-6,TGTGCCAGTAGTACCGTAGGGGTATTCGATAATTCACCCCTCCACTTT,CASSTVGVFDNSPLHF
NA,TRBD1,TRBV12-3/TRBV12-4,TRBJ1-4,TGTGCCAGCAGAGGGGACAGCGAAAAACTGTTTTTT,CASRGDSEKLFF
NA,TRBD1,TRBV19,TRBJ1-2,TGTGCCAGTAGTAAAACAGGGGGCTGGGACTATGGCTACACCTTC,CASSKTGGWDYGYTF
NA,NA,TRBV6-4,TRBJ1-1,TGTGCCAGCAGAAAGGAGTATTCGGACACTGAAGCTTTCTTT,CASRKEYSDTEAFF
NA,NA,TRBV5-8,TRBJ2-7,TGTGCCAGCAGCTTGTTAGGAGGGCCCGGCGCGATTTACTACGAGCAGTACTTC,CASSLLGGPGAIYYEQYF
once,NA,TRBV10-3,TRBJ1-2,TGTGCCATCAGTGAACCCGACAGGTCCCGGGGCTATGGCTACACCTTC,CAISEPDRSRGYGYTF
NA,NA,TRBV5-1,TRBJ1-1,TGCGCCAGCAGCTTCCGTCGGGGACTCAACACTGAAGCTTTCTTT,CASSFRRGLNTEAFF
NA,NA,TRBV14,TRBJ1-2,TGTGCCAGCAGCCCCCGGACAACTTATGGCTACACCTTC,CASSPRTTYGYTF
few,TRBD1,TRBV28,TRBJ1-2,TGTGCCAGCAGTTTCCAGGGGGCCTATGGCTACACCTTC,CASSFQGAYGYTF
NA,TRBD1,TRBV3-1/TRBV3-2,TRBJ2-7,TGTGCCATCCGTGGGGGACAGGGTTTCAACGAGCAGTACTTC,CAIRGGQGFNEQYF
NA,TRBD1,TRBV4-3,TRBJ1-2,TGCGCCAGCAGCCAGGGACAGTTTCCTGGCTACACCTTC,CASSQGQFPGYTF
NA,TRBD1,TRBV10-3,TRBJ1-1,TGTGCCATCAGTGATTTCGATTTGGGACAGCTCGTCCTTTTCTTT,CAISDFDLGQLVLFF
NA,TRBD1,TRBV6-6,TRBJ2-7,TGTGCCAGCAGTTCCAGAGGACAGGGAGGTTCCGAGCAGTACTTC,CASSSRGQGGSEQYF
NA,NA,TRBV18,TRBJ1-4,TGTGCCAGCTCACCATCTACGGGGGAGGATGAAAAACTGTTTTTT,CASSPSTGEDEKLFF
NA,TRBD1,TRBV2,TRBJ1-1,TGTGCCAGCCACAGGGGGCTCACTGAAGCTTTCTTT,CASHRGLTEAFF
NA,NA,TRBV19,TRBJ1-2,TGTGCCAGTTGGCAGTCGGCGGAGTCCAGACGTTATGGCTACACCTTC,CASWQSAESRRYGYTF
NA,NA,TRBV27,TRBJ1-1,TGTGCCAGCAGCCTGAGACGGAGCACTGAAGCTTTCTTT,CASSLRRSTEAFF
NA,TRBD1,TRBV7-9,TRBJ1-2,TGTGCCAGCAGCCCCTACCCGGGACAGGGATCATGGAATGGCTACACCTTC,CASSPYPGQGSWNGYTF
NA,TRBD1,TRBV9,TRBJ1-1,TGTGCCAGCAGCGTAGAAGGGGGCAAGAACACTGAAGCTTTCTTT,CASSVEGGKNTEAFF
NA,NA,TRBV27,TRBJ1-2,TGTGCCAGCGCTCGCCTCCGGGTCACCCAAGGCTACACCTTC,CASARLRVTQGYTF
once,NA,TRBV7-9,TRBJ2-5,TGTGCCAGCAGCTTAGAGGGGCTGGGCCCTCCAGGGGCCCAGTACTTC,CASSLEGLGPPGAQYF
NA,TRBD2,TRBV7-3,TRBJ2-1,TGTGCCAGCAGCTTAACAGGAGACCCCGGGAGGCCCCGCTCCTACAATGAGCAGTTCTTC,CASSLTGDPGRPRSYNEQFF
once,TRBD1,TRBV2,TRBJ2-7,TGTGCCAGCAGGCAGGGGGCATCTTACGAGCAGTACTTC,CASRQGASYEQYF
NA,TRBD1,TRBV19,TRBJ2-7,TGTGCCAGTACTAAAGGACAGGGCGAGGGCGAGCAGTACTTC,CASTKGQGEGEQYF
NA,NA,TRBV6-5,TRBJ1-3,TGTGCCAGCAGTTACTCGGAACAGTCCCTCGGAAACACCATATATTTT,CASSYSEQSLGNTIYF
NA,NA,TRBV30,TRBJ2-1,TGTGCCTGGGAGTCAATATTAGGAGGTGAGCAGTTCTTC,CAWESILGGEQFF